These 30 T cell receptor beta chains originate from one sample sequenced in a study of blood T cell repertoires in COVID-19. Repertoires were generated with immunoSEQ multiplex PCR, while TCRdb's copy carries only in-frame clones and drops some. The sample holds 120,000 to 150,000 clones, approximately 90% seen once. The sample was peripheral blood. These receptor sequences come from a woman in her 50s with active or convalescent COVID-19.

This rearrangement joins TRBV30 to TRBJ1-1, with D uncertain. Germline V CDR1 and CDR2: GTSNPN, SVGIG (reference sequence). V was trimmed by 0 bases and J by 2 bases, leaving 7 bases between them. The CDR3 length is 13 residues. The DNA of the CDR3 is TGTGCCTGGAGTGTTCAGATTAACACTGAAGCTTTCTTT. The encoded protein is CAWSVQINTEAFF. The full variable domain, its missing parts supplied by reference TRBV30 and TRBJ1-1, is SQTIHQWPATLVQPVGSPLSLECTVEGTSNPNLYWYRQAAGRGLQLLFYSVGIGQISSEVPQNLSASRPQDRQFILSSKKLLLSDSGFYLCAWSVQINTEAFFGQGTRLTVV.

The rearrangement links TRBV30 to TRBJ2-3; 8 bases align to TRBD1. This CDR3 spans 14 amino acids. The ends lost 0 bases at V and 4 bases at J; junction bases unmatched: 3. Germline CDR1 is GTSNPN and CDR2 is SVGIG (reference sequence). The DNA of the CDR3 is TGTGCCTGGAGTGTCGGACAGGGCCCAGATACGCAGTATTTT. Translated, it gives CAWSVGQGPDTQYF.

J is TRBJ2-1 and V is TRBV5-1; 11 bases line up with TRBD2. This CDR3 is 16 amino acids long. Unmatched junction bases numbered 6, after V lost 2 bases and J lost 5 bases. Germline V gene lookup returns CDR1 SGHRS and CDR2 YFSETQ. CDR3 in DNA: TGCGCCAGCAGCTTAACTAGCGGGAGACCAGACAATGAGCAGTTCTTC. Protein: CASSLTSGRPDNEQFF.

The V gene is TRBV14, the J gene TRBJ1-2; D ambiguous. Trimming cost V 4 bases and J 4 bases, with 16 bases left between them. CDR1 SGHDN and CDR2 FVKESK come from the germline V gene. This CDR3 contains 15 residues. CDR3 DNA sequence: TGTGCCAGCAGCCGCGGTGCGGTTGGTCGCTATGGCTACACCTTC. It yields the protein CASSRGAVGRYGYTF.

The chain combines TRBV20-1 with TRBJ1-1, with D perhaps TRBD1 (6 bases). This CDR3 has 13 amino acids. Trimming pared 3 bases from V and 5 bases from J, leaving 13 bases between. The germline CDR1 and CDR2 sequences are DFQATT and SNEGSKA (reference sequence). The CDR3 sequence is CSASHRVRTEAFF. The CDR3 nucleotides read TGCAGTGCTAGTCACAGGGTTCGGACTGAAGCTTTCTTT.

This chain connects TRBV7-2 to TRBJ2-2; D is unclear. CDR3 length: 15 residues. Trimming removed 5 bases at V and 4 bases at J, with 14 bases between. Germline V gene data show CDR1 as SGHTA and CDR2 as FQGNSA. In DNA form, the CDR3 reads TGTGCCAGCAGCCAGAGGTTTCTCGTCACCGGGGAGCTGTTTTTT. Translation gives CASSQRFLVTGELFF. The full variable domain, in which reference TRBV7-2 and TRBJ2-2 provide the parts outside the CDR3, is GAGVSQSPSNKVTEKGKDVELRCDPISGHTALYWYRQSLGQGLEFLIYFQGNSAPDKSGLPSDRFSAERTGGSVSTLTIQRTQQEDSAVYLCASSQRFLVTGELFFGEGSRLTVL.

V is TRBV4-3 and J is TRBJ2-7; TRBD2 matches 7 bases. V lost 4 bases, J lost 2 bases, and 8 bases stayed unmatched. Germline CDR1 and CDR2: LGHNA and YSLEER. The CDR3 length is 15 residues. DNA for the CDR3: TGCGCCAGCAGCCCCGGAGCGGGGCCCGCCTACGAGCAGTACTTC. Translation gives CASSPGAGPAYEQYF.

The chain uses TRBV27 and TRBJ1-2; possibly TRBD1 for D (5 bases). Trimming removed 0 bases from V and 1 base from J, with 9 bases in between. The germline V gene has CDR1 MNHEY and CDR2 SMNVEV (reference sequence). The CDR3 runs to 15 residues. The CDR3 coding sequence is TGTGCCAGCAGTTTATCGTCAGGGCTTAACTATGGCTACACCTTC. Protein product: CASSLSSGLNYGYTF.

The CDR3: CAWSVLGGQGYTF. Written as DNA, the CDR3 is TGTGCCTGGAGTGTACTGGGAGGGCAGGGCTACACCTTC. This chain uses TRBV30 with TRBJ1-2, with D unresolved. Germline V gene sequence: CDR1 GTSNPN, CDR2 SVGIG (reference sequence). V gave up 0 bases and J gave up 8 bases, with 13 bases separating them. CDR3 length: 13 amino acids. Full variable domain (remainder filled in from reference TRBV30 and TRBJ1-2): SQTIHQWPATLVQPVGSPLSLECTVEGTSNPNLYWYRQAAGRGLQLLFYSVGIGQISSEVPQNLSASRPQDRQFILSSKKLLLSDSGFYLCAWSVLGGQGYTFGSGTRLTVV.

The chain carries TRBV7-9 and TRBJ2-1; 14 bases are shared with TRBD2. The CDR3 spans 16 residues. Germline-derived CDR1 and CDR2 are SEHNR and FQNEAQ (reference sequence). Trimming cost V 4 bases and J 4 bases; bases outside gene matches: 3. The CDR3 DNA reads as TGTGCCAGCAGCTACGGACTAGCGGGAGGATACAATGAGCAGTTCTTC. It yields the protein CASSYGLAGGYNEQFF.

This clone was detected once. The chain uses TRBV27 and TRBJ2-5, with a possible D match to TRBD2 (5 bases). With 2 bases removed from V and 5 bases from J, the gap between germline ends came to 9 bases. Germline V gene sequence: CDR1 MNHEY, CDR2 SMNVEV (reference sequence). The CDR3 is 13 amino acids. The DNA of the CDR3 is TGTGCCAGCAGTTTAAATAGAGGGGAGACCCAGTACTTC. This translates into CASSLNRGETQYF.

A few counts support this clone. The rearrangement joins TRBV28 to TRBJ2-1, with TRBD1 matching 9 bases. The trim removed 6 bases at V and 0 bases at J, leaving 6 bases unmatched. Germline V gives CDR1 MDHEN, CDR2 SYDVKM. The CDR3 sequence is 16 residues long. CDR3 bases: TGTGCCAGCAGGGGACAGGGACTTCACTCCTACAATGAGCAGTTCTTC. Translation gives CASRGQGLHSYNEQFF. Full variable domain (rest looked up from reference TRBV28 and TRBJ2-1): DVKVTQSSRYLVKRTGEKVFLECVQDMDHENMFWYRQDPGLGLRLIYFSYDVKMKEKGDIPEGYSVSREKKERFSLILESASTNQTSMYLCASRGQGLHSYNEQFFGPGTRLTVL.

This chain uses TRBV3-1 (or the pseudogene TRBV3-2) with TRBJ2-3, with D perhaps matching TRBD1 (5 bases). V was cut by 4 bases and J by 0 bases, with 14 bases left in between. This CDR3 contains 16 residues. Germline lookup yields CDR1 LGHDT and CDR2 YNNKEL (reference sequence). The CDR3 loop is CASSPGRTSSTDTQYF. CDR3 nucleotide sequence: TGTGCCAGCAGCCCCGGCCGGACATCTAGCACAGATACGCAGTATTTT.

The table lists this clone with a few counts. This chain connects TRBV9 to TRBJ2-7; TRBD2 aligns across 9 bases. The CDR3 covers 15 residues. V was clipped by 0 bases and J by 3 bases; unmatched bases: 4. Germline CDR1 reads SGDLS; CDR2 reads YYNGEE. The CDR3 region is CASSVGGRGGYEQYF. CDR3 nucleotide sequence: TGTGCCAGCAGCGTAGGCGGGCGGGGGGGCTACGAGCAGTACTTC.

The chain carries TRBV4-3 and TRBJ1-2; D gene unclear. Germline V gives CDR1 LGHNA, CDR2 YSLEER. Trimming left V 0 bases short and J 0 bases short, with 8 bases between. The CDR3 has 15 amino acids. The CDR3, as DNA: TGCGCCAGCAGCCAAGACGGTTCACCTAACTATGGCTACACCTTC. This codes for CASSQDGSPNYGYTF.

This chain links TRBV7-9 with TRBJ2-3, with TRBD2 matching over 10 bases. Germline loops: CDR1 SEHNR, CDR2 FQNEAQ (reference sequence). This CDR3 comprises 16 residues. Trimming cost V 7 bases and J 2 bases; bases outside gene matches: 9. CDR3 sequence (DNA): TGTGCCAGCACCGTCCGAGCGGGGGGGCTCACAGATACGCAGTATTTT. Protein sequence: CASTVRAGGLTDTQYF.

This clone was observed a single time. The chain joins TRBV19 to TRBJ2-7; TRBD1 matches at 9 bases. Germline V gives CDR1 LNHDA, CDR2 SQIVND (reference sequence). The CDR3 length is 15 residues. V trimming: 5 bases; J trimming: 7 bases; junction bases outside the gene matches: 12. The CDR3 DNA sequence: TGTGCCAGTAGTGCCGGGACAGGGAGTCGTTATGAGCAGTACTTC. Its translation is CASSAGTGSRYEQYF.

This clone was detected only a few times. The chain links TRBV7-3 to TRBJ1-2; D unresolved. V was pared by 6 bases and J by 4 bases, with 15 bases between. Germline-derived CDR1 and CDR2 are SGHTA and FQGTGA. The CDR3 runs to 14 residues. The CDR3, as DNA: TGTGCCAGCAGGTCTCGTGAGGAGGGCTATGGCTACACCTTC. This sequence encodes CASRSREEGYGYTF. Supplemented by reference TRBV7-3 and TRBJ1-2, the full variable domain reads GAGVSQTPSNKVTEKGKYVELRCDPISGHTALYWYRQSLGQGPEFLIYFQGTGAADDSGLPNDRFFAVRPEGSVSTLKIQRTERGDSAVYLCASRSREEGYGYTFGSGTRLTVV.

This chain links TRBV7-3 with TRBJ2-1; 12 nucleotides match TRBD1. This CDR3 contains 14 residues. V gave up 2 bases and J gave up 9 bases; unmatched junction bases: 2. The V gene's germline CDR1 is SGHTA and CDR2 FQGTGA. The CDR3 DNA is TGTGCCAGCAGCTTAGGGACAGGGGGCAGTGAGCAGTTCTTC. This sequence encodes CASSLGTGGSEQFF. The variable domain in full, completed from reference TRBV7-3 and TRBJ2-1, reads GAGVSQTPSNKVTEKGKYVELRCDPISGHTALYWYRQSLGQGPEFLIYFQGTGAADDSGLPNDRFFAVRPEGSVSTLKIQRTERGDSAVYLCASSLGTGGSEQFFGPGTRLTVL.

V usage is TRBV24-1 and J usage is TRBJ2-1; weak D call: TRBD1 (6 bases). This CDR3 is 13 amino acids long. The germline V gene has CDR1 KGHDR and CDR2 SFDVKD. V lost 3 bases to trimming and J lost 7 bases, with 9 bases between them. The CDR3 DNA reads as TGTGCCACCAGTGATCTCGACAGGAATGAGCAGTTCTTC. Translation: CATSDLDRNEQFF.

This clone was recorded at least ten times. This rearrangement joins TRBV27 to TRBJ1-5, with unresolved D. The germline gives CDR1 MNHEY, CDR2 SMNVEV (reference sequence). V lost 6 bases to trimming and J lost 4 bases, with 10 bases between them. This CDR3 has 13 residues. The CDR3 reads CASRPTWNQPQHF. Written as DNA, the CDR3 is TGTGCCAGCAGACCTACTTGGAATCAGCCCCAGCATTTT.

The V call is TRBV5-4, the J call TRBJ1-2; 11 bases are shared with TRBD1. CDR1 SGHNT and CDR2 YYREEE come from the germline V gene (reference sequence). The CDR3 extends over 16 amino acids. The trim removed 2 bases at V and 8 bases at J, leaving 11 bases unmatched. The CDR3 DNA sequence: TGTGCCAGCAGCTTAGGACAGGGGGCGAAAACTTTCGGCTACACCTTC. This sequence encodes CASSLGQGAKTFGYTF.

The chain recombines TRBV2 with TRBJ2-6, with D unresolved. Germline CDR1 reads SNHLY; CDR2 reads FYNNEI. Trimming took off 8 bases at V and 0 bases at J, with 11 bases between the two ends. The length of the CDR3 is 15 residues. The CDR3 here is CASGIPSSGANVLTF. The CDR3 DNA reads TGTGCCAGCGGTATTCCCAGCTCTGGGGCCAACGTCCTGACTTTC.

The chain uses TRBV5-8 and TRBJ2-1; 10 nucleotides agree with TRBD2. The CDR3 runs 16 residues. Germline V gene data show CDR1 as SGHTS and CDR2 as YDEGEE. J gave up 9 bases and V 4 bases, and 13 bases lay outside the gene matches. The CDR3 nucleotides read TGTGCCAGCAGCATCCAATCTAGCGGGGGAGGACGTGAGCAGTTCTTC. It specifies CASSIQSSGGGREQFF.

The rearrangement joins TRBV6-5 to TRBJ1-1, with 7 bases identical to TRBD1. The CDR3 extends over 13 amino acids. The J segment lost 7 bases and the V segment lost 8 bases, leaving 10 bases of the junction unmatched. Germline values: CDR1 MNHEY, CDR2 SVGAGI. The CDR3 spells CASQSRGDGEAFF. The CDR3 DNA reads TGTGCCAGCCAGTCCAGGGGGGACGGTGAAGCTTTCTTT.

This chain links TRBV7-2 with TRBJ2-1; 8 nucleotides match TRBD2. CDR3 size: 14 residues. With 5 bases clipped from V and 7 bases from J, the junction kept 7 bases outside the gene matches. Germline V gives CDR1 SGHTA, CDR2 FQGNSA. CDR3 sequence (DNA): TGTGCCAGCAGCACTCGGGGGGGCGTTAATGAGCAGTTCTTC. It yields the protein CASSTRGGVNEQFF.

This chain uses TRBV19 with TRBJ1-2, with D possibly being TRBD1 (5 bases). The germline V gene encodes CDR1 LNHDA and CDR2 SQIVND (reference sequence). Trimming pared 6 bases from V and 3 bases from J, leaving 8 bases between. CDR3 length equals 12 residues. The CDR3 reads CASSQGDYGYTF. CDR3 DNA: TGTGCCAGTAGCCAGGGTGACTATGGCTACACCTTC.

The CDR3 DNA reads TGTGCCACCAGCAGAGATCTGGTGGGACAGAATAGCAATCAGCCCCAGCATTTT. It is translated as CATSRDLVGQNSNQPQHF. The rearrangement uses TRBV15 and TRBJ1-5, with 7 bases lining up with TRBD1. Germline V gene data show CDR1 as LNHNV and CDR2 as YYDKDF (reference sequence). V lost 0 bases and J lost 0; bases outside the gene matches: 8. The CDR3 loop spans 18 amino acids.

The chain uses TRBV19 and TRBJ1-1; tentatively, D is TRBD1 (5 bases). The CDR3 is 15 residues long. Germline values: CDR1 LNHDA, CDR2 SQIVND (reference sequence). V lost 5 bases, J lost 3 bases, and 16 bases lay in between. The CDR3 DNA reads TGTGCCAGTAGTTCAAGGAGGGGACTCCACACTGAAGCTTTCTTT. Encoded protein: CASSSRRGLHTEAFF.

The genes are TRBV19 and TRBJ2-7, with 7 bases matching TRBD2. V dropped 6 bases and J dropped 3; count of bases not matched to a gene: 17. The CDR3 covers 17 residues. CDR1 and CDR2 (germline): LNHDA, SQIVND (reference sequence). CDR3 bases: TGTGCCAGTAGCCGAGTCCTACTAGCGAGCTACTTCTACGAGCAGTACTTC. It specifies CASSRVLLASYFYEQYF.